The present T cell receptor beta chain was sequenced within a study of T cells expressing NK-cell markers. Whole-study context: Underlying the TCR beta repertoires were sorted CD3+CD56+NKG2C+, CD3+CD56+NKG2C- and CD3+CD56-NKG2C+ T cells. Findings and caveats of the study: It was still unclear whether expanded NKG2C+ T cell clones were HCMV specific. The CD3+CD56-NKG2C+ fraction of several donors was likewise dominated by these clonotypes. About 1.0-7.0% of CD8+ T cells in several donors belonged to dominant NKG2C+ clonotypes.

Each CDR3 protein gets one entry in TCRdb, which reprocessed the 5' RACE reads and gives no DNA. This table holds about 390,000 distinct CDR3 sequences. To note about this clonotype: Antigen unknown.

The CDR3 length is 19 residues. Germline-derived CDR1 and CDR2 are SGHRS and YFSETQ. What was sequenced was blood T cells: a sorted CD56 or NKG2C T cell subset, CD4+ or CD8+ T cells, or bulk PBMC T cells (not recorded which). This chain joins TRBV5-1 and TRBJ2-2; TCRdb picks TRBD2, but there is no DNA to check that call. The receptor was isolated from a woman in her 50s in good health. This chain's CDR3 is CASSSLGLAGLTNTGELFF.